The 5 T cell receptor beta chains in this list originate from one sample, sequenced in a study of cytomegalovirus exposure and HLA in healthy donors. PCR employed 60 Vbeta and 13 Jbeta primers. TCRdb's table, derived via immunoSEQ multiplex PCR, lists solely in-frame clones and lacks some. The table shows around 130,000 clones, with about 78% occurring only once. Material: PBMCs. The receptors originated from a man aged 45 to 65 in good health and CMV-seronegative.

CDR3 bases: TGTGCCAGCAGCTTAGACAGGCTTTCCACCGGGGAGCTGTTTTTT. It yields the protein CASSLDRLSTGELFF. The chain joins TRBV7-2 to TRBJ2-2; a weak D match, TRBD1 (5 bases). Germline loops: CDR1 SGHTA, CDR2 FQGNSA. The CDR3 sequence is 15 residues long. Trimming removed 1 base from V and 4 bases from J, with 10 bases in between.

This clone was observed a handful of times. The V call is TRBV6-5, the J call TRBJ2-1; 11 bases map to TRBD2. This CDR3 is 15 amino acids long. The trim removed 6 bases at V and 5 bases at J, leaving 6 bases unmatched. Germline V gene sequence: CDR1 MNHEY, CDR2 SVGAGI. The CDR3 protein is CASSRGTSGNNEQFF. The DNA for the CDR3 is TGTGCCAGCAGCCGCGGGACTAGCGGAAACAATGAGCAGTTCTTC.

The genes are TRBV19 and TRBJ1-1; possible D gene TRBD1, 5 bases. CDR1 and CDR2 from the germline V gene are LNHDA and SQIVND (reference sequence). The CDR3 contains 15 residues. V lost 5 bases to trimming and J lost 1 base, with 14 bases between them. Here the CDR3 reads CASSQETEPNTEAFF. DNA for the CDR3: TGTGCCAGTAGTCAAGAGACAGAGCCGAACACTGAAGCTTTCTTT.

This clone was recorded a few times. The chain is built from TRBV6-5 and TRBJ1-3; D possibly corresponds to TRBD1 (6 bases). The length of the CDR3 is 15 residues. The germline CDR1 and CDR2 sequences are MNHEY and SVGAGI. Trimming left V 5 bases short and J 0 bases short, with 11 bases between. The CDR3 DNA reads TGTGCCAGCAGTGCTGACAGGATCTCTGGAAACACCATATATTTT. Amino acid sequence: CASSADRISGNTIYF.

The V and J genes are TRBV5-1 and TRBJ2-2; possibly TRBD1 for D (6 bases). Germline lookup yields CDR1 SGHRS and CDR2 YFSETQ. V was pared by 4 bases and J by 6 bases, with 13 bases between. CDR3 size: 14 residues. CDR3 DNA: TGCGCCAGCAGCCCGTCGACAGGTCCCGGGGAGCTGTTTTTT. Residues: CASSPSTGPGELFF.